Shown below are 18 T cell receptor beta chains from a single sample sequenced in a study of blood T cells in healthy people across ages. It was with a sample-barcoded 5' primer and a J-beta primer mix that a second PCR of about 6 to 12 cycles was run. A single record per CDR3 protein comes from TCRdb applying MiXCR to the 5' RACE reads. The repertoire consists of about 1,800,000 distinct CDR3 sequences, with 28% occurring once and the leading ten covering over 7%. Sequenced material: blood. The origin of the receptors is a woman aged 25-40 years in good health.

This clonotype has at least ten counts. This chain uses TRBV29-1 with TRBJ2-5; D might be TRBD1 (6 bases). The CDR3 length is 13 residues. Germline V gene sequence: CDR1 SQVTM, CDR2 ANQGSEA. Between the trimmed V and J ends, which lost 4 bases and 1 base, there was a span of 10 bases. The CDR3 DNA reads TGCAGCGTTGGTAGGACAGTCCAAGAGACCCAGTACTTC. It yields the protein CSVGRTVQETQYF.

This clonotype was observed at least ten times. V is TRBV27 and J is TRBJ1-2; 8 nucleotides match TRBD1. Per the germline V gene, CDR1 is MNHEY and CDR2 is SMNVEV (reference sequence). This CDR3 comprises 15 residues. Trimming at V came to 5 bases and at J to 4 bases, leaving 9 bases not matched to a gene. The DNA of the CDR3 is TGTGCCAGCAGTCTTGCGCAGGGGGCGGGCTATGGCTACACCTTC. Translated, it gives CASSLAQGAGYGYTF.

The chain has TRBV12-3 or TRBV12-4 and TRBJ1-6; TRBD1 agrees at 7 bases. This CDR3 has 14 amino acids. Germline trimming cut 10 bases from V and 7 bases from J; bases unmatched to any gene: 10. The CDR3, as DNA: TGTGCCAACCACACAGGGGTAGGAAATTCACCCCTCCACTTT. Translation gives CANHTGVGNSPLHF.

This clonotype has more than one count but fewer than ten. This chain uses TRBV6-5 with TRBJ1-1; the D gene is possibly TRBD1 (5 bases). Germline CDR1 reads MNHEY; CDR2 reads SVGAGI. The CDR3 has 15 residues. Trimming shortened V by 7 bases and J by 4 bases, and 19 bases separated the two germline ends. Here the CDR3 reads CASKLTSPGTTEAFF. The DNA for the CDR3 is TGTGCCAGCAAGCTAACCTCTCCGGGGACCACTGAAGCTTTCTTT.

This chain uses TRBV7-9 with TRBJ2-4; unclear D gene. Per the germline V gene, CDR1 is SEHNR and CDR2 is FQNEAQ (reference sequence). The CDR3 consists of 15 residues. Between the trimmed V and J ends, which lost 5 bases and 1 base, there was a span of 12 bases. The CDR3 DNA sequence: TGTGCCAGCAGCCCTCGATACAGTGCCAAAAACATTCAGTACTTC. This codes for CASSPRYSAKNIQYF. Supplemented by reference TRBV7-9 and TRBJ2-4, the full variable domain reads DTGVSQNPRHKITKRGQNVTFRCDPISEHNRLYWYRQTLGQGPEFLTYFQNEAQLEKSRLLSDRFSAERPKGSFSTLEIQRTEQGDSAMYLCASSPRYSAKNIQYFGAGTRLSVL.

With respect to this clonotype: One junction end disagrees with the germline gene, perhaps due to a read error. The CDR3, as DNA: TGTGCCAGCGGCTTAGAACGGGTTGGGGGGAATGAGCAGTTCTTC. Translation gives CASGLERVGGNEQFF. The V call is TRBV7-8, the J call TRBJ2-1; the D gene is possibly TRBD2 (6 bases). Per the germline V gene, CDR1 is SGHVS and CDR2 is FQNEAQ. The CDR3 contains 15 residues.

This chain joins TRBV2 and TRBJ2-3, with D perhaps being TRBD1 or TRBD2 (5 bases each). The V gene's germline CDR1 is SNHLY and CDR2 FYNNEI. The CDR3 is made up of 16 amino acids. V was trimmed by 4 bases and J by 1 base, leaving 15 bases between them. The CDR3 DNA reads TGTGCCAGCAGTGCGTTTGGCCAGGGAGGCACAGATACGCAGTATTTT. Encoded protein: CASSAFGQGGTDTQYF.

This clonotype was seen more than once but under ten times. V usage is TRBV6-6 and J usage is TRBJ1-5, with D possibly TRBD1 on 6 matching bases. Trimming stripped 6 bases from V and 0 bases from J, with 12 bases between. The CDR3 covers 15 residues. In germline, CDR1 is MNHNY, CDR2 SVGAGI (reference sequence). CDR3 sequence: CASRPTGFSNQPQHF. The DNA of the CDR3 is TGTGCCAGCAGACCGACAGGATTTAGCAATCAGCCCCAGCATTTT.

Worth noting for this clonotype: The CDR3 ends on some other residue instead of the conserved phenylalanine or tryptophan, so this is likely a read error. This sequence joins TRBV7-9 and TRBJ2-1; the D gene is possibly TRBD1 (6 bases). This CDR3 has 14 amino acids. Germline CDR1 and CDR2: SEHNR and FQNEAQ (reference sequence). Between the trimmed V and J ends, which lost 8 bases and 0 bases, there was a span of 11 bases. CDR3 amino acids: CASLRDNSYNEQFL. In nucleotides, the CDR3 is TGTGCCAGCCTCCGGGACAACTCCTACAATGAGCAGTTCTTA.

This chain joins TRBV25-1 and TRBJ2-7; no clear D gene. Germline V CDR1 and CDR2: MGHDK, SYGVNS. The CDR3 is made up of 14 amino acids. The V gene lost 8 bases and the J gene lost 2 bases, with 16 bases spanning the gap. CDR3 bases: TGTGCCAGCGCCCCGTCGGGCTGGGCCTACGAGCAGTACTTC. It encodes CASAPSGWAYEQYF.

The CDR3 coding sequence is TGTGCCAGCAGTTCCGGGACAGGGGAATCCAATGAGCAGTTCTTC. Its translation is CASSSGTGESNEQFF. The chain couples TRBV12-3 or TRBV12-4 to TRBJ2-1, with TRBD1 matching over 10 bases. CDR3 size: 15 residues. Trimming cost V 4 bases and J 6 bases; bases outside gene matches: 6.

CDR3 sequence (DNA): TGTGCCAGCAGTGGACAGGTTTCTGAAGCTTTCTTT. Protein: CASSGQVSEAFF. The chain is built from TRBV6-2 or TRBV6-3 and TRBJ1-1; TRBD1 matches at 7 bases. With 5 bases clipped from V and 6 bases from J, the junction kept 3 bases outside the gene matches. The CDR3 is 12 amino acids. Germline CDR1 reads MNHEY; CDR2 reads SVGEGT.

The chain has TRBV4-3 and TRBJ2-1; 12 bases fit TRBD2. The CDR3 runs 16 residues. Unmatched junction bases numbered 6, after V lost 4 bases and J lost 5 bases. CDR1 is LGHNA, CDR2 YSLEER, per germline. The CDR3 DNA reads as TGCGCCAGCAGCCCGGGGACTAGCGGGCCGGACAATGAGCAGTTCTTC. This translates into CASSPGTSGPDNEQFF.

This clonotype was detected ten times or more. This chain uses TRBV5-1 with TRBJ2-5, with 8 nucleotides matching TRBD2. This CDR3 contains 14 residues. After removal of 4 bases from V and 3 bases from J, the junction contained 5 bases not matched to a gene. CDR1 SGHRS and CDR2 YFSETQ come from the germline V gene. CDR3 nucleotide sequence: TGCGCCAGCAGCCAGACTAGCGTGGAAGAGACCCAGTACTTC. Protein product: CASSQTSVEETQYF.

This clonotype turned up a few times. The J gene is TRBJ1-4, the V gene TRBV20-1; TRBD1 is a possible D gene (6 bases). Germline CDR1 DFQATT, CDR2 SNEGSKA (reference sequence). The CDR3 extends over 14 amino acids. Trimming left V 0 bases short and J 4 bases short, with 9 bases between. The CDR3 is CSARDRGYNEKLFF. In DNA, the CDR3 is TGCAGTGCTAGAGATAGGGGGTATAATGAAAAACTGTTTTTT.

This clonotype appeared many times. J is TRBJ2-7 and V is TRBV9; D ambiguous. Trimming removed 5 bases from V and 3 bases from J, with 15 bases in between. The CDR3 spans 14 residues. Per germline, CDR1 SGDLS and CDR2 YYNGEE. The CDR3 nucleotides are TGTGCCAGCAGGGAGCAAGCCCGGTGCTACGAGCAGTACTTC. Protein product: CASREQARCYEQYF.

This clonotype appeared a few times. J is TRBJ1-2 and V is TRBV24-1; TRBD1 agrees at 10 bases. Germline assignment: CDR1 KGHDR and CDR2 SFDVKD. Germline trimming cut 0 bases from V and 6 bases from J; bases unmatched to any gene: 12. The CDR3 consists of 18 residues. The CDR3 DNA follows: TGTGCCACCAGTGATTTGAGAGACAGGGGGCCTGAGGACCATGGCTACACCTTC. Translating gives CATSDLRDRGPEDHGYTF.

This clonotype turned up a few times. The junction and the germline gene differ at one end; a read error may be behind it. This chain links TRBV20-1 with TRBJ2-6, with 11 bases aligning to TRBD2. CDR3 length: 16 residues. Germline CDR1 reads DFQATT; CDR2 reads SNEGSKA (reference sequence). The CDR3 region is CSARRLAGSGANVPTF. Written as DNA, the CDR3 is TGCAGTGCTAGAAGACTAGCGGGATCTGGGGCCAACGTCCCGACTTTC.